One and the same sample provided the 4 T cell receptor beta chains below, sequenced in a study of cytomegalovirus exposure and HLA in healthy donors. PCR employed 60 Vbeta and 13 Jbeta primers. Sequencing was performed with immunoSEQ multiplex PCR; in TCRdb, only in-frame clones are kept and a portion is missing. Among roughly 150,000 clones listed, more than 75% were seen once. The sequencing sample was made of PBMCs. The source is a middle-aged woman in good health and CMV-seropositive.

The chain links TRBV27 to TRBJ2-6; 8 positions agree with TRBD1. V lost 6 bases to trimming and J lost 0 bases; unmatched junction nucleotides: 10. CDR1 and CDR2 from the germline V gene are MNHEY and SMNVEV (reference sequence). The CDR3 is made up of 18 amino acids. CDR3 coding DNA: TGTGCCAGCAGATCTGAAACAGGGGGAACCTCTGGGGCCAACGTCCTGACTTTC. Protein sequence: CASRSETGGTSGANVLTF.

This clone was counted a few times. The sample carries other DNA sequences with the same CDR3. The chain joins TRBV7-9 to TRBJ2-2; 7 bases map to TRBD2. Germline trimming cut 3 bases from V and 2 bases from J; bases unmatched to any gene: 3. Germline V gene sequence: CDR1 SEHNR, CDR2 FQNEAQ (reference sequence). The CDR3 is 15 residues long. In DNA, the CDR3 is TGTGCCAGCAGCTTCCTAGCGGTAAACACCGGGGAGCTGTTTTTT. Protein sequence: CASSFLAVNTGELFF.

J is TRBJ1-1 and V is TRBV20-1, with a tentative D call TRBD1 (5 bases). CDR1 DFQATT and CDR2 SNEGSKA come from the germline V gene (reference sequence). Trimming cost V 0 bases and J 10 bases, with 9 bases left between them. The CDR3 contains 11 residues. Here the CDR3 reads CSARDRAGAFF. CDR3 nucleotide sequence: TGCAGTGCTAGAGACAGGGCCGGAGCTTTCTTT.

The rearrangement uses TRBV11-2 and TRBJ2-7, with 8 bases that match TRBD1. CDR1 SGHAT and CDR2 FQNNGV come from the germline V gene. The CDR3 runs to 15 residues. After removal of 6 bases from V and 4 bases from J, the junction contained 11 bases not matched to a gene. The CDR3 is CASSKQGGRSYEQYF. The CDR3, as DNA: TGTGCCAGCAGTAAACAGGGGGGTAGAAGTTACGAGCAGTACTTC.